These T cell receptor beta chains were read from a single sample in a study of blood T cells in healthy people across ages. Each CDR3 protein gets one entry after TCRdb re-called the 5' RACE reads with MiXCR. The repertoire holds approximately 680,000 distinct CDR3 sequences, with 32% as singletons. The sequenced material came from blood. Receptors originate from a woman older than 75 in good health. CDR3s include the opening cysteine and the closing phenylalanine or tryptophan. The D gene is left open where the match is weak. Size is omitted from some rows. Given values are once, few, many or a class for expanded clones.

v_gene	abundance	j_gene	d_gene	CDR3nt	CDR3aa
TRBV2	few	TRBJ1-5	.	TGTGCCAGCAGTAGGCCAGGAGATAGCAATCAGCCCCAGCATTTT	CASSRPGDSNQPQHF
TRBV19	.	TRBJ2-1	.	TGTGCCAGTCGGCAGGGGGGGAGTGAGCAGTTCTTC	CASRQGGSEQFF
TRBV20-1	.	TRBJ1-6	.	TGCAGTGCGCCGAAGTCACAGGGATCGGGTAATTCACCCCTCCACTTT	CSAPKSQGSGNSPLHF
TRBV20-1	many	TRBJ2-3	TRBD2	TGCAGTGCTAGAGATCGACGACTAGCGGGGGGACTAGATACGCAGTATTTT	CSARDRRLAGGLDTQYF
TRBV5-1	.	TRBJ1-2	.	TGCGCCAGCAGTCTGGCACGGGGGGCAGAAGGCTACACCTTC	CASSLARGAEGYTF
TRBV7-8	many	TRBJ2-1	.	TGTGCCAGCAGCTTTACACCCAAGGGCAGCTCCTACAATGAGCAGTTCTTC	CASSFTPKGSSYNEQFF
TRBV5-6	.	TRBJ2-7	.	TGTGCCAGCGTGAAGAGGGGCACCTACTACGAGCAGTACTTC	CASVKRGTYYEQYF
TRBV18	.	TRBJ1-3	.	TGTGCCAGCTCACCTAAAAACAGGATCTCTGGAAACACCATATATTTT	CASSPKNRISGNTIYF
TRBV12-3/TRBV12-4	few	TRBJ2-1	.	TGTGCCTGCAGTTCCCTTACGCCCCTTCCGGGGGCGGTTGAGCAGTTCTTC	CACSSLTPLPGAVEQFF
TRBV5-1	.	TRBJ1-1	TRBD1	TGCGCCAGCAGCCAAAGGGACAGATTGAACACTGAAGCTTTCTTT	CASSQRDRLNTEAFF
TRBV24-1	.	TRBJ2-7	.	TGTGCCACCAGTGGAGACCCGGGGGAGCAGTACTTC	CATSGDPGEQYF
TRBV20-1	.	TRBJ2-2	.	TGCAGTGCTAGAGATCAACAGGGACCCCCCGACACCGGGGAGCTGTTTTTT	CSARDQQGPPDTGELFF
TRBV27	many	TRBJ2-7	.	TGTGCCAGCCGACCATTCAATCCCGGGCTCTCCTACGAGCAGTACTTC	CASRPFNPGLSYEQYF
TRBV25-1	few	TRBJ1-1	.	TGTGCCAGCGCAAAAGGATACAATTTCAACACTGAAGCTTTCTTT	CASAKGYNFNTEAFF
TRBV7-2	many	TRBJ2-5	TRBD1	TGTGCCAGCAGCTTAGTAGGGACAGGGAGGGAGACCCAGTACTTC	CASSLVGTGRETQYF
TRBV19	.	TRBJ1-6	TRBD1	TGTGCCAGTAGTGAATTTGGACAGGGAAGGGGACCCCTCCACTTT	CASSEFGQGRGPLHF
TRBV6-2/TRBV6-3	many	TRBJ1-2	.	TGTGCCAGCAGTTACTCGTACGATTTATATGGCTACACCTTC	CASSYSYDLYGYTF
TRBV7-2	medium-sized	TRBJ2-5	.	TGTGCCAGCAGCCTCTCCGCCCCAGGGGGGTCCGGGACCCAGTACTTC	CASSLSAPGGSGTQYF
TRBV2	many	TRBJ2-3	TRBD2	TGTGCCAGCAGTGAGGAGCGGGGCAGCACAGATACGCAGTATTTT	CASSEERGSTDTQYF
TRBV6-2/TRBV6-3	.	TRBJ1-5	.	TGTACCAGCACAAAAGGTGGAGGGGGTACCCAGCCCCAGCATTTT	CTSTKGGGGTQPQHF
TRBV6-1	.	TRBJ1-2	.	TGTGCCAGCAGTGAAGCGCTTCGAGGTGGCTACACCTTC	CASSEALRGGYTF
TRBV5-1	many	TRBJ1-2	.	TGCGCCAGCAGCTTGGCCACCGGGACGGACCTCTATGGCTACACCTTC	CASSLATGTDLYGYTF
TRBV30	many	TRBJ1-2	TRBD1	TGTGCCTGGGAAACCGGGACAGATGTCTATGGCTACACCTTC	CAWETGTDVYGYTF
TRBV27	many	TRBJ2-4	.	TGTGCCAGCAGTTTATCGCCCTCAAGGGGGAACATTCAGTACTTC	CASSLSPSRGNIQYF
TRBV28	.	TRBJ2-6	.	TGTGCCAGCAGCCCCAACAGGGTTCCTGGGGCCAACGTCCGGACTTTC	CASSPNRVPGANVRTF
TRBV4-2	.	TRBJ2-1	TRBD2	TGTGCCAGCAGCCAAGAACTAGCGGGAAATTACAATGAGCAGTTCTTC	CASSQELAGNYNEQFF
TRBV30	once	TRBJ1-2	.	TGTGCCTGGAGTGTAATACAGGAGGGCTATGGCTACACCTTC	CAWSVIQEGYGYTF
TRBV7-6	many	TRBJ2-5	.	TGTGCCAGCAGCTTAGCGGCAAGGAGAATTTCCCAAGAGACCCAGTACTTC	CASSLAARRISQETQYF
TRBV4-3	many	TRBJ2-7	.	TGCGCCAGCAGCCAAGATGAGTCCTACGAGCAGTACTTC	CASSQDESYEQYF
TRBV5-1	many	TRBJ2-5	.	TGCGCCAGCAGCTTGGCGAAATCTATCGAGACCCAGTACTTC	CASSLAKSIETQYF
TRBV28	many	TRBJ2-7	TRBD1	TGTGCCAGCAGTTTACCCGCACGAGACAGGGCTACCTCCTACGAGCAGTACTTC	CASSLPARDRATSYEQYF
TRBV7-2	many	TRBJ2-7	TRBD2	TGTGCCAGCAGCCTGAAACTGGCGGGGGGGCCGGGGCAGTACTTC	CASSLKLAGGPGQYF
TRBV20-1	many	TRBJ2-1	.	TGCAGTGCTAGAGTTCAGGGGTACCAGTTCTTC	CSARVQGYQFF
TRBV7-2	many	TRBJ2-5	.	TGTGCCAGCAGCGGAGGACTCCAGAGGTGGGAGACCCAGTACTTC	CASSGGLQRWETQYF
TRBV7-2	many	TRBJ2-7	TRBD1	TGTGCCAGCAGCCTGGTTTTTGGACAGGGATACGAGCAGTACTTC	CASSLVFGQGYEQYF
TRBV5-6	many	TRBJ1-2	.	TGTGCCAGCAGCTTCAACAGGCCCTATGGCTACACCTTC	CASSFNRPYGYTF
TRBV7-2	many	TRBJ1-2	.	TGTGCCAGCAGCTTACTCAGGGGCCTCTATGGCTACACCTTC	CASSLLRGLYGYTF
TRBV28	many	TRBJ2-3	TRBD2	TGTGCCAGTCGTAGCGGGCAGCGTAGCACAGATACGCAGTATTTT	CASRSGQRSTDTQYF
TRBV29-1	many	TRBJ1-1	.	TGCAGCGTTGAAGCACCCCCTGAAGCTTTCTTT	CSVEAPPEAFF
TRBV3-1	few	TRBJ1-2	.	TGTGCCAGCAGCCAGAGTGGGACCGCAGATTTTAACTATGGCTACACCTTC	CASSQSGTADFNYGYTF
TRBV12-3/TRBV12-4	many	TRBJ2-1	.	TGTGCCAGCAGTTTTACCCCTCCCGGGGGGCATGAGGATGAGCAGTTCTTC	CASSFTPPGGHEDEQFF
TRBV20-1	.	TRBJ2-1	TRBD2	TGCAGTGCTAGAGATCTAGGGCTAGCGGGGGGCCAGACACTGAATGAGCAGTTCTTC	CSARDLGLAGGQTLNEQFF
TRBV24-1	.	TRBJ1-5	.	TGTGCCACCAGCCGAGGGACAATGGGAAATCAGCCCCAGCATTTT	CATSRGTMGNQPQHF
TRBV29-1	.	TRBJ2-7	.	TGCAGCGTTGACGCCGGTGGGGGTACCTACGAGCAGTACTTC	CSVDAGGGTYEQYF
TRBV20-1	.	TRBJ2-5	TRBD2	TGCAGTGCTAACGGGGGGAAGATGGGAGAGACCCAGTACTTC	CSANGGKMGETQYF
TRBV20-1	many	TRBJ2-1	TRBD2	TGCAGTGCTAGAGGGGAACTAGCGGGGAACTACAATGAGCAGTTCTTC	CSARGELAGNYNEQFF
TRBV28	.	TRBJ1-5	TRBD1	TGTGCCAGCAGTTTATTCTACGGACAGGGGTTTAGTAGCAATCAGCCCCAGCATTTT	CASSLFYGQGFSSNQPQHF
TRBV20-1	.	TRBJ2-7	.	TGCAGTGCACAACCCGGGACTCTGAGCTACGAGCAGTACTTC	CSAQPGTLSYEQYF
TRBV15	few	TRBJ1-1	.	TGTGCCACCAGCAGAGATCGCGATCGGGGGCCGTTAACTGAAGCTTTCTTT	CATSRDRDRGPLTEAFF
TRBV20-1	few	TRBJ1-5	TRBD1	TGCAGTGCTAGAAGCCAGGGGGCTTTAGGGCCCCAGCATTTT	CSARSQGALGPQHF
TRBV9	many	TRBJ2-1	TRBD2	TGTGCCAGCAGCGACAACCCCGGGACTAGCGATTCCTACAATGAGCAGTTCTTC	CASSDNPGTSDSYNEQFF